A selection of T cell receptor beta chains follows, all from one sample in a study of cytomegalovirus exposure and HLA in healthy donors. The method was immunoSEQ multiplex PCR; TCRdb's version includes in-frame clones alone and lacks a portion of them. The sample has about 55,000 clones; 75% to 95% are singletons. The sample was PBMCs. The receptors were gathered from a man between 18 and 29 years old in good health and CMV-seronegative. Both conserved end residues are part of each CDR3. D genes are given only for firm matches. Size values are once, few and many counts, or a class for expanded clones, and some rows have none.

.	.	TRBJ1-2	TRBV5-1	TGCGCCAGCAGCTTGGATGGGCTTTTGGGCTACACCTTC	CASSLDGLLGYTF
few	.	TRBJ2-1	TRBV18	TGTGCCAGCTCACCACAGGGGAATCCTTCGAATGAGCAGTTCTTC	CASSPQGNPSNEQFF
.	TRBD2	TRBJ2-1	TRBV19	TGTGCCAGTAGTCCCCGGGCGGTAGCGGGGCCGAACAATGAGCAGTTCTTC	CASSPRAVAGPNNEQFF
.	.	TRBJ2-7	TRBV11-2	TGTGCCAGCAGCCTCTCGGAGGGCCTCTACGAGCAGTACTTC	CASSLSEGLYEQYF
.	.	TRBJ2-7	TRBV14	TGTGCCAGCAGCCAAATTGACAGAACCTACGAGCAGTACTTC	CASSQIDRTYEQYF
.	TRBD2	TRBJ2-3	TRBV19	TGTGCCAGTAGTCCGCGACTAGCGGGAGTTTTAGATACGCAGTATTTT	CASSPRLAGVLDTQYF
once	.	TRBJ2-2	TRBV4-1	TGCGCCAGCAGCCAAGCCGGACTGCAGAACACCGGGGAGCTGTTTTTT	CASSQAGLQNTGELFF
.	.	TRBJ2-3	TRBV9	TGTGCCAGCAGCGTACAGGGTTTTCTCGCAGATACGCAGTATTTT	CASSVQGFLADTQYF
.	TRBD2	TRBJ2-1	TRBV5-1	TGCGCCAGCAGCCCGGAAGTAGCGGGAGATTCCCGGTTCTTC	CASSPEVAGDSRFF
once	TRBD2	TRBJ2-1	TRBV29-1	TGCAGCGCGCCGGGGGGGGGTAATGAGCAGTTCTTC	CSAPGGGNEQFF
few	TRBD1	TRBJ1-1	TRBV7-6	TGTGCCAGCAGCTTAGCAAGGGGGCCGACTGAAGCTTTCTTT	CASSLARGPTEAFF
.	TRBD1	TRBJ2-7	TRBV14	TGTGCCAGCAGCCAAACCGGGACAGGGTACCACGAGCAGTACTTC	CASSQTGTGYHEQYF
.	TRBD2	TRBJ2-1	TRBV7-6	TGTGCCAGCAGCTTAGGGGGTAGCGGGAGTAATGAGCAGTTCTTC	CASSLGGSGSNEQFF
few	.	TRBJ2-7	TRBV5-1	TGCGCCAGCAGCTTGGATCCGGGAGTCTACGAGCAGTACTTC	CASSLDPGVYEQYF
.	.	TRBJ1-1	TRBV6-4	TGTGCCAGCAAGAGGGTAGGCCAAGGCCGGGAGACTGAAGCTTTCTTT	CASKRVGQGRETEAFF
.	.	TRBJ2-2	TRBV2	TGTGCCAGCAGTTCCCTAACCGGGGAGCTGTTTTTT	CASSSLTGELFF
.	.	TRBJ2-5	TRBV7-2	TGTGCCAGCAGCTTAGGAGTAGTACAAGAGACCCAGTACTTC	CASSLGVVQETQYF
.	.	TRBJ2-2	TRBV27	TGTGCCAGCAGTTCCCAAATCTCTGCACAGTTTGGCACCGGGGAGCTGTTTTTT	CASSSQISAQFGTGELFF
.	.	TRBJ1-3	TRBV2	TGTGCCAGCAGGTTTGATTCAGGCCGAGACACCATATATTTT	CASRFDSGRDTIYF
.	.	TRBJ2-3	TRBV19	TGTGCCAGTAAGGCAGGGGACACAGATACGCAGTATTTT	CASKAGDTDTQYF
few	.	TRBJ1-2	TRBV9	TGTGCCAGCAGCGCCGACAACTTCTTCCATGGCTACACCTTC	CASSADNFFHGYTF
once	TRBD1	TRBJ2-3	TRBV7-8	TGTGCCAGCAGCCCTCTAAGACAGGGTAGGACAGATACGCAGTATTTT	CASSPLRQGRTDTQYF
.	TRBD2	TRBJ2-7	TRBV7-9	TGTGCCAGCAGCTTTAGCGGGAGGTTGCACGAGCAGTACTTC	CASSFSGRLHEQYF
.	TRBD2	TRBJ2-5	TRBV4-1	TGCGCCAGCAGCCAAGTCCTAGCGGGAGTGATGGAAGGAGAGACCCAGTACTTC	CASSQVLAGVMEGETQYF
.	.	TRBJ2-7	TRBV5-1	TGCGCCAGCAGCTTGTGGGCCTCCTACGAGCAGTACTTC	CASSLWASYEQYF
.	.	TRBJ2-1	TRBV11-2	TGTGCCAGCAGCTTCGGAGGGGGGGGAACTAGCGCCAATGAGCAGTTCTTC	CASSFGGGGTSANEQFF
.	TRBD2	TRBJ2-7	TRBV27	TGTGCCAGCAGTCAGAGCCCTAGCGGATCTAACTACGAGCAGTACTTC	CASSQSPSGSNYEQYF
few	TRBD1	TRBJ2-7	TRBV5-1	TGCGCCAGCAGCTCGACAGGGGCCTCCTACGAGCAGTACTTC	CASSSTGASYEQYF
.	.	TRBJ1-3	TRBV19	TGTGCCAGTAGTAAGGCGAGGAACACCATATATTTT	CASSKARNTIYF
.	TRBD2	TRBJ2-3	TRBV11-3	TGTGCCAGCAGCTTGGCTAGCGGACTAACAGATACGCAGTATTTT	CASSLASGLTDTQYF
.	.	TRBJ1-2	TRBV7-2	TGTGCCAGCAGTCCTCTAGGTGGCTACACCTTC	CASSPLGGYTF
.	.	TRBJ2-7	TRBV4-2	TGTGCCAGCAGCCAAGACGGGAGCCTTCAATCTCGGTCCAACGAGCAGTACTTC	CASSQDGSLQSRSNEQYF
few	.	TRBJ2-7	TRBV6-5	TGTGCCAGCAGACCCGGGACACCTACCTACGAGCAGTACTTC	CASRPGTPTYEQYF
.	.	TRBJ2-7	TRBV29-1	TGCAGCGTTGCAGGAATCTCCTACGAGCAGTACTTC	CSVAGISYEQYF
.	.	TRBJ1-2	TRBV5-1	TGCGCCAGCAGCTTGGTGGCCCAGGGATCGGGCTACACCTTC	CASSLVAQGSGYTF
.	.	TRBJ2-5	TRBV27	TGTGCCAGCAGTACTACGTACAGGGAAGAGACCCAGTACTTC	CASSTTYREETQYF
.	.	TRBJ1-2	TRBV6-1	TGTGCCAGCAGTGAATTAGAGAGCGGCTACACCTTC	CASSELESGYTF
.	.	TRBJ2-1	TRBV28	TGTGCCAGCAGTCCACAGCGGCCTTTTTCCTACAATGAGCAGTTCTTC	CASSPQRPFSYNEQFF
.	.	TRBJ2-3	TRBV2	TGTGCCAGCAGTCGTAGAGGTAGGGGAGGAGATACGCAGTATTTT	CASSRRGRGGDTQYF
.	TRBD1	TRBJ1-5	TRBV2	TGTGCCAGCAGTGCAGAGGGGGCAGGTCAGCCCCAGCATTTT	CASSAEGAGQPQHF
.	TRBD2	TRBJ2-4	TRBV15	TGTGCCACCAGCAGAGATCGCGGCGGGAGTGGAAGTGGCGAAGCCAAAAACATTCAGTACTTC	CATSRDRGGSGSGEAKNIQYF
.	.	TRBJ2-6	TRBV5-1	TGCGCCAGCAGCTTGGGGGGGGAGGCTGGGGCCAACGTCCTGACTTTC	CASSLGGEAGANVLTF
.	TRBD2	TRBJ2-3	TRBV9	TGTGCCAGCAGCGTAGGGGCGGGAGTGGGGGATACGCAGTATTTT	CASSVGAGVGDTQYF
.	TRBD2	TRBJ2-1	TRBV2	TGTGCCAGCAGTGAGGTGCTAGCGGGAGGGGGTGAGCAGTTCTTC	CASSEVLAGGGEQFF
.	.	TRBJ2-3	TRBV6-1	TGTGCCAGCAGTGGTTTTATATGGCACACAGATACGCAGTATTTT	CASSGFIWHTDTQYF
few	TRBD2	TRBJ2-1	TRBV10-1	TGCGCCAGCAGTGACGGAAGCGGGGTCAATGAGCAGTTCTTC	CASSDGSGVNEQFF
once	TRBD1	TRBJ2-3	TRBV5-1	TGCGCCAGCAGCCCGACAGGGGGCGCCGGTTCAGATACGCAGTATTTT	CASSPTGGAGSDTQYF
.	.	TRBJ2-2	TRBV9	TGTGCCAGCAGCGGGGGCAGCAACACCGGGGAGCTGTTTTTT	CASSGGSNTGELFF
.	TRBD1	TRBJ2-3	TRBV6-1	TGTGCCAGCAGTGAAGCGCTGGACAGGGGAGATACGCAGTATTTT	CASSEALDRGDTQYF
few	.	TRBJ1-5	TRBV2	TGTGCCAGCAAGTCAGGGCCAGACTTCGATCAGCCCCAGCATTTT	CASKSGPDFDQPQHF
.	TRBD2	TRBJ2-7	TRBV7-6	TGTGCCAGCAGCCTCATGGGTACGGCGGGAGGGCCTTACGAGCAGTACTTC	CASSLMGTAGGPYEQYF
.	TRBD1	TRBJ2-4	TRBV6-6	TGTGCCAGCAGTTCCGACAGGGAGTTGGACATTCAGTACTTC	CASSSDRELDIQYF
.	TRBD1	TRBJ1-1	TRBV29-1	TGCAGCGGGGAGCCCCAGGGGGCCCAAACTGAAGCTTTCTTT	CSGEPQGAQTEAFF
.	TRBD2	TRBJ2-3	TRBV7-9	TGTGCCAGCAGCTTACGGAGACGGGGGGATGGCGCAGATACGCAGTATTTT	CASSLRRRGDGADTQYF
.	TRBD2	TRBJ2-2	TRBV27	TGTGCCAGCAGCGGACTAGCGGGAGGGCTACGCGGCACCGGGGAGCTGTTTTTT	CASSGLAGGLRGTGELFF
.	TRBD2	TRBJ2-3	TRBV6-1	TGTGCCGAGGGTAGCGGGAGTTTCTCAGATACGCAGTATTTT	CAEGSGSFSDTQYF
.	.	TRBJ2-5	TRBV5-1	TGCGCCAGCAGCTTGGGGGGAGACCAAGAGACCCAGTACTTC	CASSLGGDQETQYF